The rows below give T cell receptor beta chains drawn from one sample of a study of blood T cells in healthy people across ages. TCRdb analysed the 5' RACE reads with MiXCR anew, one entry per CDR3 protein. This sample has about 1.4 million distinct CDR3 sequences, with around 59% found just once. The specimen sequenced was blood. The receptor source for this set is a young man in good health. The CDR3 runs from the conserved cysteine through the conserved F or W. A D gene is named only where the DNA matches it firmly. Not all rows give a size; the values are once, few, many and, for expanded clones, a class.

abundance	v_gene	d_gene	j_gene	CDR3nt	CDR3aa
-	TRBV30	TRBD1	TRBJ1-1	TGTGCCTGGAGCGCCGGGACAGGAGCTTTCTTT	CAWSAGTGAFF
-	TRBV6-1	-	TRBJ2-5	TGTGCCAGTAGCCGAGCGACAGTGAGGAATGGGCAGTACTTC	CASSRATVRNGQYF
-	TRBV7-6	TRBD2	TRBJ2-7	TGTGCCAGCAGCTTTGGTGGTAGCGGGTCTTCCTACGAGCAGTACTTC	CASSFGGSGSSYEQYF
-	TRBV5-6	-	TRBJ2-3	TGTGCCAGCAGCCGGACCATGGTGACAACAGATACGCAGTATTTT	CASSRTMVTTDTQYF
-	TRBV29-1	-	TRBJ1-1	TGCAGCGTTCCAGCCCGTCCTGAAGCTTTCTTT	CSVPARPEAFF
-	TRBV6-1	-	TRBJ2-7	TGTGCCAGCATGGGGGACCCATACGAGCAGTACTTC	CASMGDPYEQYF
-	TRBV7-8	-	TRBJ2-1	TGTGCCAGCAGCTTCCGGACAGAGAGCTCCTACAATGAGCAGTTCTTC	CASSFRTESSYNEQFF
-	TRBV13	TRBD1	TRBJ2-5	TGTGCCAGCAGCTTCAGACAGGGGACACAAGAGACCCAGTACTTC	CASSFRQGTQETQYF
-	TRBV13	-	TRBJ2-1	TGTACCAGCAGCTTAGGGGGTAATGAGCAGTTCTTC	CTSSLGGNEQFF
-	TRBV2	-	TRBJ1-2	TGTGCCAGCAGTGAATTTGTCGGTCCGAGCTCTGGCTACACCTTC	CASSEFVGPSSGYTF
few	TRBV20-1	-	TRBJ1-1	TGCAGTGTCGAAGCCGACACTGAAGCTTTCTTT	CSVEADTEAFF
-	TRBV6-4	-	TRBJ1-4	TGTGCCAGCAGTGTAGTGATCGTGTCGACTAATGAAAAACTGTTTTTT	CASSVVIVSTNEKLFF
-	TRBV6-5	TRBD1	TRBJ1-5	TGTGCCAGCAGAAGCGACAGGGATAGTCAGCCCCAGCATTTT	CASRSDRDSQPQHF
few	TRBV20-1	TRBD2	TRBJ2-5	TGCAGTGCTAGTGGGCTAGCGGGAGAAGGGGAGACCCAGTACTTC	CSASGLAGEGETQYF
-	TRBV7-2	-	TRBJ1-2	TGTGCCAGCAGCTTAAGGCGGGGTGGCTACACCTTC	CASSLRRGGYTF
-	TRBV21-1	-	TRBJ2-3	TGTGCCAGCAGCTTCAAGGCAGGGAGAAGCACAGATACGCAGTATTTT	CASSFKAGRSTDTQYF
few	TRBV3-1	TRBD1	TRBJ2-1	TGTGCCAGCAGCCACCTCCAGATCGGGACAGGGGATGATGAGCAGTTCTTC	CASSHLQIGTGDDEQFF
-	TRBV27	TRBD2	TRBJ2-7	TGTGCCAGCAGACCGGCTAGCGGGAGTTGGGAGCAGTACTTC	CASRPASGSWEQYF
-	TRBV7-9	-	TRBJ2-5	TGTGCCAGCAGCTTAGAGGCAGGGTGGCAAGAGACCCAGTACTTC	CASSLEAGWQETQYF
once	TRBV15	-	TRBJ1-6	TGTGCCACCAGCAGAGATAGTGGGCGTAATTCACCCCTCCACTTT	CATSRDSGRNSPLHF
-	TRBV3-1	-	TRBJ2-5	TGTGCCAGCAGCCAAGTGACAGGAGAGAACCAGTACTTC	CASSQVTGENQYF
-	TRBV28	-	TRBJ1-2	TGTGCCAGCAATCCGTCGGTGTCCATCCTTACCACCTTC	CASNPSVSILTTF
-	TRBV7-2	-	TRBJ2-3	TGTGCCAGCGGCTCCGGACCCACAGATACGCAGTATTTT	CASGSGPTDTQYF
few	TRBV27	-	TRBJ1-5	TGTGCCAGCAGTCACGATAGCAATCAGCCCCAGCATTTT	CASSHDSNQPQHF
-	TRBV3-1	-	TRBJ2-1	TGTGCCAGCAACCGACGGGGACTTACAGACAATGAGCAGTTCTTC	CASNRRGLTDNEQFF
few	TRBV29-1	-	TRBJ1-1	TGCAGCGTTGACTTGGGGACTGAAGCTTTCTTT	CSVDLGTEAFF
few	TRBV3-1	-	TRBJ1-6	TGTGCCAGCAGCCAAGGGGGGATTCTGGGTTCACCCCTCCACTTT	CASSQGGILGSPLHF
-	TRBV25-1	-	TRBJ1-4	TGTGCCAGCAGTGATGTGGGGAGTTACGGGAAACTGTTTTTT	CASSDVGSYGKLFF
-	TRBV20-1	-	TRBJ1-6	TGCAGTGCTAGGCTCAGCGGGACCTATAATTCACCCCTCCACTTT	CSARLSGTYNSPLHF
-	TRBV25-1	TRBD1	TRBJ2-5	TGTGCCAGCTCCCAACGGACAGGAAAAGAGACCCAGTACTTC	CASSQRTGKETQYF
few	TRBV15	-	TRBJ2-7	TGTGCCACCAGCAGAGAACTCCTTGGCGAGCAGTACTTC	CATSRELLGEQYF
-	TRBV4-3	-	TRBJ2-1	TGCGCCAGCAGCCAGACAGCTAGCTCCTACAATGAGCAGTTCTTC	CASSQTASSYNEQFF
few	TRBV5-6	-	TRBJ2-7	TGTGCCAGCAGCGGATGGACAGTCTACGAGCAGTACTTC	CASSGWTVYEQYF
-	TRBV12-3/TRBV12-4	TRBD1	TRBJ2-3	TGTGCCAGCAGTTTAGGGAGGTCCGGGACAGGTAACACAGATACGCAGTATTTT	CASSLGRSGTGNTDTQYF
-	TRBV10-3	-	TRBJ2-1	TGTGCCATCAGTGAGCCACAGCCCTACAGGGGACTGCCGATTACTGAGCAGTTCTTC	CAISEPQPYRGLPITEQFF
-	TRBV25-1	-	TRBJ2-4	TGTGCCAGCAGTGAAACAGGGATAACCAAAAACATTCAGTACTTC	CASSETGITKNIQYF
-	TRBV24-1	-	TRBJ2-1	TGTGCCACCAGTGATGGGCAGAGCCTCTACAATGAGCAGTTCTTC	CATSDGQSLYNEQFF
-	TRBV12-3/TRBV12-4	-	TRBJ2-7	TGTGCCAGCAGTTTTTCGGCCAGGAGCTCCTACGAGCAGTACTTC	CASSFSARSSYEQYF
-	TRBV29-1	-	TRBJ2-4	TGCAGCGTACAGAGGTCGGGTGGCGGGATTCAGTACTTC	CSVQRSGGGIQYF
many	TRBV7-9	-	TRBJ2-6	TGTGCCAGCAGCTTATCCGAGTGGAGCTCTGGGGCCAACGTCCTGACTTTC	CASSLSEWSSGANVLTF
-	TRBV10-3	-	TRBJ2-1	TGTGCCATCAGAGGACTAGGGGGAGACAACAATGAGCAGTTCTTC	CAIRGLGGDNNEQFF
-	TRBV10-1	-	TRBJ2-7	TGCGCCAGCAGCCCCCGAGACTGGATCTACGAGCAGTACTTC	CASSPRDWIYEQYF
-	TRBV25-1	-	TRBJ2-4	TGTGCCAGCAGTCGCTTCCAAGGAGACAGGGAGGAGCAGTACTTC	CASSRFQGDREEQYF
-	TRBV27	TRBD2	TRBJ2-3	TGTGCCAGCAGTTCCTTAGGGACTAGCGGTAGCACAGATACGCAGTATTTT	CASSSLGTSGSTDTQYF
few	TRBV10-3	TRBD2	TRBJ2-1	TGTGCCATCAGTGAAAACGTCCGGACTAGCGGGAGCAATGAGCAGTTCTTC	CAISENVRTSGSNEQFF
-	TRBV27	TRBD1	TRBJ1-2	TGTGCCAGCAGTTCAATAGGGACAGGGTATTATGGCTACACCTTC	CASSSIGTGYYGYTF
-	TRBV29-1	-	TRBJ1-1	TGCAGCGTTGTCAGTGGTGGGAACACTGAAGCTTTCTTT	CSVVSGGNTEAFF
-	TRBV4-2	-	TRBJ1-2	TGTGCCAGCAGCCAAGATCGTAGGCCGGACAGTCCTAACTATGGCTACACCTTC	CASSQDRRPDSPNYGYTF
-	TRBV2	TRBD2	TRBJ2-5	TGTGCCAGCGACCCGACTAGCGTCCAAGAGACCCAGTACTTC	CASDPTSVQETQYF
-	TRBV2	TRBD2	TRBJ2-5	TGTGCCAGCAGTGGCCTAGCGGGAGGAATGGAGACCCAGTACTTC	CASSGLAGGMETQYF
-	TRBV7-2	-	TRBJ2-1	TGTGCCAGCAGCTCTGTACAGCAGTTCTTC	CASSSVQQFF
-	TRBV27	-	TRBJ2-7	TGTGCCAGCGGGATAGAGATCTCCTACGAGCAGTACTTC	CASGIEISYEQYF
few	TRBV27	-	TRBJ2-7	TGTGCCAGAGCCGGGACCTCCTACGAGCAGTACTTC	CARAGTSYEQYF
few	TRBV29-1	TRBD1	TRBJ2-7	TGCAGCGTTTGTCCGGGACAGGGGGCTGGGCAGTACTTC	CSVCPGQGAGQYF
-	TRBV6-2/TRBV6-3	-	TRBJ2-1	TGTGCCAGCAGCCCCGGGGGGCAGGTCAATGAGCAGTTCTTC	CASSPGGQVNEQFF
-	TRBV10-3	-	TRBJ1-5	TGTGCCATCAGTGCAGTCAATCAGCCCCAGCATTTT	CAISAVNQPQHF
-	TRBV4-2	-	TRBJ1-1	TGTGCCAGCAGCCAAGTCGACAATCAGAACACTGAAGCTTTCTTT	CASSQVDNQNTEAFF